Listed here are 31 T cell receptor beta chains from one sample, sequenced in a study of cytomegalovirus exposure and HLA in healthy donors (dated by TCRdb to 2016 to 2017). The library was generated by the immunoSEQ multiplex PCR assay. For the multiplex PCR, a mixture combining 60 forward primers for TCR Vbeta segments and 13 reverse primers for TCR Jbeta segments was used. Drawn from immuneACCESS, this table holds only the in-frame rearrangements with V and J called that TCRdb kept. Clones are partly lost; checked studies trace under half to an unresolved V gene and leave the rest unexplained. Across this sample there are about 100,000 clones, with roughly 82% seen only once. Jointly, the top ten make up more than 0.95% of the sample. Sample: PBMCs. The source of these receptors is a woman in her late teens or twenties in good health and CMV-seronegative.

This sequence joins TRBV19 and TRBJ1-5, with 7 bases identical to TRBD1. The CDR3 length is 15 residues. Germline V gene sequence: CDR1 LNHDA, CDR2 SQIVND (reference sequence). J lost 1 base, V lost 6 bases, and 6 bases had no gene match. The CDR3 sequence: CASSPGTASNQPQHF. CDR3 bases: TGTGCCAGTAGCCCAGGGACAGCGAGCAATCAGCCCCAGCATTTT.

This clone appeared a few times. The chain is built from TRBV7-3 and TRBJ1-1; no clear D. V shed 5 bases and J shed 6 bases, with 16 bases lying between them. Germline lookup yields CDR1 SGHTA and CDR2 FQGTGA. The length of the CDR3 is 14 residues. The CDR3 coding sequence is TGTGCCAGCAGCCGCGGGCTCCAACACCCTGAAGCTTTCTTT. Its protein product is CASSRGLQHPEAFF.

The genes are TRBV19 and TRBJ2-5, with 7 bases identical to TRBD2. The CDR3 totals 14 residues. With 3 bases clipped from V and 3 bases from J, the junction kept 4 bases outside the gene matches. Germline V gene lookup returns CDR1 LNHDA and CDR2 SQIVND (reference sequence). CDR3 protein: CASSILGGKETQYF. CDR3 DNA: TGTGCCAGTAGTATTCTGGGGGGGAAAGAGACCCAGTACTTC.

This chain joins TRBV7-8 and TRBJ2-1; D might be TRBD2 (6 bases). Germline V gives CDR1 SGHVS, CDR2 FQNEAQ. The CDR3 runs to 15 residues. V dropped 5 bases and J dropped 8 bases, with 19 bases sitting between them. CDR3 sequence reads: CASSLFGSRYDEQFF. CDR3 bases: TGTGCCAGCAGCCTCTTCGGGAGTAGATACGATGAGCAGTTCTTC.

The chain combines TRBV5-6 with TRBJ1-2; TRBD1 aligns across 7 bases. V lost 0 bases and J lost 2; bases outside the gene matches: 10. Germline V CDR1 and CDR2: SGHDT, YYEEEE. The CDR3 contains 17 residues. In DNA, the CDR3 is TGTGCCAGCAGCTTGGATGGGACAGCGAGACCAAACTATGGCTACACCTTC. Its translation is CASSLDGTARPNYGYTF.

This clone was seen more than once but under ten times. The rearrangement uses TRBV4-3 and TRBJ1-1; D remains ambiguous. This CDR3 is 14 amino acids long. Trimming took off 0 bases at V and 7 bases at J, with 12 bases between the two ends. The germline gives CDR1 LGHNA, CDR2 YSLEER. The CDR3 reads CASSQDLALSEAFF. CDR3 DNA: TGCGCCAGCAGCCAAGATTTAGCATTAAGTGAAGCTTTCTTT.

The chain couples TRBV6-6 to TRBJ2-7; D may be TRBD1 (6 bases). V dropped 5 bases and J dropped 2 bases, with 13 bases sitting between them. In germline, CDR1 is MNHNY, CDR2 SVGAGI (reference sequence). The CDR3 covers 14 residues. The DNA for the CDR3 is TGTGCCAGCAGTCTGGACAGACAAGCCTACGAGCAGTACTTC. This codes for CASSLDRQAYEQYF.

The V and J genes are TRBV6-6 and TRBJ2-5; TRBD2 is a possible D gene (5 bases). The J call is uncertain, as TRBJ2-7 better fits the DNA end. CDR1 is MNHNY and CDR2 is SVGAGI in the germline V gene (reference sequence). The CDR3 has 13 residues. CDR3 bases: TGTGCCAGCAGTTACTCAGGGAGTTACGAGCAGTACTTC. Amino acids: CASSYSGSYEQYF.

This clone occurred once. The chain is built from TRBV4-1 and TRBJ2-7; TRBD1 matches 8 bases. Germline CDR1 is MGHRA and CDR2 is YSYEKL. This CDR3 spans 16 amino acids. V lost 0 bases to trimming and J lost 5 bases; unmatched junction nucleotides: 9. CDR3 region: CASSQDRTGSKNEQYF. The CDR3 DNA follows: TGCGCCAGCAGCCAAGATAGGACAGGGTCTAAAAACGAGCAGTACTTC.

CDR3 in DNA: TGTGCCAGCTCACCGACTCAAACGGGACTAGCGGGCGAGACCCAGTACTTC. Translation gives CASSPTQTGLAGETQYF. The V and J genes are TRBV18 and TRBJ2-5; 12 bases agree with TRBD2. V gave up 3 bases and J gave up 5 bases; unmatched junction bases: 10. Per the germline V gene, CDR1 is KGHSH and CDR2 is LQKENI. The CDR3 is 17 residues long.

The chain has TRBV29-1 and TRBJ2-7, with D possibly being TRBD2 (6 bases). Trimming left V 4 bases short and J 3 bases short, with 13 bases between. Per the germline V gene, CDR1 is SQVTM and CDR2 is ANQGSEA. The CDR3 consists of 13 residues. CDR3 region: CSVVGGLHYEQYF. The DNA of the CDR3 is TGCAGCGTTGTCGGAGGGCTCCACTACGAGCAGTACTTC.

The chain links TRBV15 to TRBJ2-3, with TRBD2 as a possible D gene (6 bases). The CDR3 has 15 amino acids. Germline V lookup: CDR1 LNHNV, CDR2 YYDKDF (reference sequence). Trimming shortened V by 0 bases and J by 4 bases, and 11 bases separated the two germline ends. CDR3 bases: TGTGCCACCAGCAGAGATCCCGGGGGAGCAGATACGCAGTATTTT. This translates into CATSRDPGGADTQYF.

This clone was seen only once. The rearrangement links TRBV21-1 to TRBJ2-7; TRBD1 is taken as the D call from the table, unchecked against the DNA. TRBV21-1 is a pseudogene. There are 15 residues in the CDR3. Written as DNA, the CDR3 is TGTGCCAGCAGCACCCGGGACAAGAGCCCCTACGAGCAGTACTTC. It specifies CASSTRDKSPYEQYF.

This CDR3 reads CASSMPVTGLAGGHEQFF. DNA of the CDR3: TGTGCCAGTAGTATGCCTGTCACTGGGCTAGCGGGAGGCCATGAGCAGTTCTTC. The V call is TRBV19, the J call TRBJ2-1, with 11 bases lining up with TRBD2. The CDR3 is 18 amino acids. Germline V gene data show CDR1 as LNHDA and CDR2 as SQIVND (reference sequence). The V segment lost 3 bases and the J segment 8 bases; nucleotides outside the gene matches: 15.

This chain connects TRBV28 to TRBJ1-4; TRBD1 aligns across 8 bases. Germline trimming cut 1 base from V and 0 bases from J; bases unmatched to any gene: 7. CDR1 is MDHEN and CDR2 is SYDVKM in the germline V gene. CDR3 size: 18 residues. The CDR3 DNA is TGTGCCAGCAGTTTATTAGGACAGGGTGAGGCAACTAATGAAAAACTGTTTTTT. The encoded protein is CASSLLGQGEATNEKLFF.

This chain links TRBV6-4 with TRBJ2-1; the match to TRBD1 covers 8 bases. Trimming at V came to 3 bases and at J to 0 bases, leaving 1 base not matched to a gene. The CDR3 consists of 15 residues. Germline V gives CDR1 MRHNA, CDR2 SNTAGT. Here the CDR3 reads CASSDDRGSYNEQFF. In DNA form, the CDR3 reads TGTGCCAGCAGTGATGACAGGGGCTCCTACAATGAGCAGTTCTTC.

The chain is built from TRBV6-6 and TRBJ1-2; no definite D call. Germline CDR1 reads MNHNY; CDR2 reads SVGAGI (reference sequence). Trimming cost V 7 bases and J 5 bases, with 11 bases left between them. There are 12 residues in the CDR3. CDR3 sequence: CASIKPGYGYTF. The CDR3 DNA sequence: TGTGCCAGCATTAAGCCGGGGTATGGCTACACCTTC.

In DNA form, the CDR3 reads TGCGCCAGCAGCCAAGGCACCGGGACAGGGGATGAAAAACTGTTTTTT. It codes for CASSQGTGTGDEKLFF. V is TRBV4-3 and J is TRBJ1-4; 10 positions agree with TRBD1. The germline V gene encodes CDR1 LGHNA and CDR2 YSLEER. CDR3 length: 16 residues. V lost 1 base, J lost 6 bases, and 5 bases stayed unmatched.

The chain combines TRBV4-3 with TRBJ2-2; 8 nucleotides line up with TRBD2. The length of the CDR3 is 19 residues. V lost 3 bases and J lost 5; bases outside the gene matches: 17. The V gene's germline CDR1 is LGHNA and CDR2 YSLEER. The CDR3 is CASSQGTYYGGATTGELFF. For the CDR3, the DNA is TGCGCCAGCAGCCAGGGGACGTACTACGGGGGGGCAACGACCGGGGAGCTGTTTTTT.

This chain joins TRBV30 and TRBJ2-3; D might be TRBD2 (5 bases). This CDR3 spans 14 amino acids. Per the germline V gene, CDR1 is GTSNPN and CDR2 is SVGIG (reference sequence). Trimming left V 5 bases short and J 3 bases short, with 15 bases between. Here the CDR3 DNA reads TGTGCCTGGTGCACCAAAAGGGAGACAGATACGCAGTATTTT. Amino acids: CAWCTKRETDTQYF.

The chain couples TRBV5-1 to TRBJ2-3; 9 bases agree with TRBD2. The CDR3 contains 15 residues. Germline assignment: CDR1 SGHRS and CDR2 YFSETQ. With V trimmed by 2 bases and J by 2 bases, 3 bases remained unmatched. The CDR3 sequence: CASSLLAGATDTQYF. DNA for the CDR3: TGCGCCAGCAGCTTATTAGCGGGAGCCACAGATACGCAGTATTTT.

CDR3 residues: CASSLVTGSGEVGDTQYF. The CDR3 DNA follows: TGTGCCAGCAGCTTAGTCACGGGCTCCGGGGAAGTGGGAGATACGCAGTATTTT. The genes are TRBV7-9 and TRBJ2-3, with D possibly TRBD2 on 5 matching bases. Deletions cut 1 base from V and 5 bases from J, with 22 bases between. This CDR3 has 18 residues. Germline values: CDR1 SEHNR, CDR2 FQNEAQ (reference sequence).

V gene TRBV9 combines with J gene TRBJ2-1, with a tentative D call TRBD1 (6 bases). The CDR3 sequence is 12 residues long. V was pared by 0 bases and J by 9 bases, with 7 bases between. Germline loops: CDR1 SGDLS, CDR2 YYNGEE. The CDR3: CASSVVTGEQFF. CDR3 DNA: TGTGCCAGCAGCGTAGTGACAGGTGAGCAGTTCTTC.

About this clone itself: Germline is not matched at one junction end, which may reflect a read error. The rearrangement links TRBV7-9 to TRBJ2-1, with 14 bases that match TRBD2. The germline CDR1 and CDR2 sequences are SEHNR and FQNEAQ (reference sequence). The CDR3 runs 15 residues. Here the CDR3 DNA reads TGTTCCAGCAGCCGCGGACTAGCGGGAGGTGGTGAGCAGTTCTTC. Amino acid sequence: CSSSRGLAGGGEQFF.

As DNA, the CDR3 is TGTGCCAGCAGCCAAGAATCGGGGTTGAACACTGAAGCTTTCTTT. Translated, it gives CASSQESGLNTEAFF. The V and J genes are TRBV4-2 and TRBJ1-1, with D uncertain. V gave up 0 bases and J gave up 0 bases, with 8 bases separating them. CDR3 length equals 15 residues. From germline, CDR1 is LGHNA and CDR2 YNFKEQ.

J is TRBJ2-7 and V is TRBV30, with D tentatively TRBD2 (6 bases). CDR1 is GTSNPN, CDR2 SVGIG, per germline (reference sequence). V was shortened by 1 base and J by 6 bases, with 13 bases between the two germline ends. The CDR3 is made up of 13 amino acids. In DNA form, the CDR3 reads TGTGCCTGGAGTGGGGACTGGCGGGGCGAGCAGTACTTC. This encodes CAWSGDWRGEQYF.

This chain connects TRBV7-2 to TRBJ1-1; TRBD1 agrees at 7 bases. With 5 bases clipped from V and 1 base from J, the junction kept 4 bases outside the gene matches. Germline lookup yields CDR1 SGHTA and CDR2 FQGNSA. This CDR3 is 14 amino acids long. CDR3 protein: CASSLNRGNTEAFF. As DNA, the CDR3 is TGTGCCAGCAGCCTAAACAGGGGGAACACTGAAGCTTTCTTT.

The CDR3 sequence is CSGRQHTGELFF. DNA of the CDR3: TGCAGCGGTCGACAGCACACCGGGGAGCTGTTTTTT. V and J are TRBV29-1 and TRBJ2-2, with TRBD1 as a possible D gene (5 bases). In germline, CDR1 is SQVTM, CDR2 ANQGSEA. Trimming took 7 bases from V and 3 from J, leaving 9 bases between them. The CDR3 loop spans 12 amino acids.

The rearrangement joins TRBV5-1 to TRBJ2-2, with D perhaps TRBD2 (5 bases). The CDR3 is 15 amino acids. CDR1 SGHRS and CDR2 YFSETQ come from the germline V gene. V lost 2 bases, J lost 3 bases, and 11 bases lay in between. CDR3 sequence reads: CASSFLDSYTGELFF. The DNA for the CDR3 is TGCGCCAGCAGCTTTCTGGACTCATACACCGGGGAGCTGTTTTTT.

This chain links TRBV2 with TRBJ2-7; 11 bases are a match to TRBD2. Germline CDR1 SNHLY, CDR2 FYNNEI. This CDR3 contains 17 residues. Losses at the gene ends were 7 bases for V and 0 bases for J; bases not matched to a gene: 11. CDR3 region: CASISIGLAGISYEQYF. The CDR3 DNA is TGTGCCAGCATAAGTATTGGACTAGCGGGTATCTCCTACGAGCAGTACTTC.

There are a few counts of this clone. The chain carries TRBV15 and TRBJ2-5; maybe TRBD1 (6 bases). Germline loops: CDR1 LNHNV, CDR2 YYDKDF (reference sequence). V shed 2 bases and J shed 5 bases, with 12 bases lying between them. The CDR3 runs to 14 residues. The CDR3 sequence is CATSRNRVGETQYF. The CDR3 DNA is TGTGCCACCAGCAGAAACAGGGTCGGGGAGACCCAGTACTTC.